The 24 T cell receptor beta chains reported below all come from one sample, sequenced in a study of blood T cell repertoires in COVID-19. The protocol was immunoSEQ multiplex PCR, while the TCRdb copy is restricted to in-frame clones and leaves out a portion. The data hold 230,000 or so clones, with around four fifths observed a single time. Sequencing input: peripheral blood. Receptors were obtained from a young man with active or convalescent COVID-19.

The chain couples TRBV28 to TRBJ1-2; 7 bases fit TRBD1. V shed 7 bases and J 8 bases; nucleotides not matched to a gene: 10. The CDR3 is 13 amino acids. CDR1 and CDR2 (germline): MDHEN, SYDVKM. The CDR3 here is CASTSQGDIGYTF. The CDR3, as DNA: TGTGCCAGCACCAGTCAGGGGGATATCGGCTACACCTTC.

The V gene is TRBV9, the J gene TRBJ2-1, with TRBD2 matching over 9 bases. The CDR3 runs 15 residues. V dropped 4 bases and J dropped 4; count of bases not matched to a gene: 6. Germline-derived CDR1 and CDR2 are SGDLS and YYNGEE. CDR3 sequence (DNA): TGTGCCAGCAGCACCAGACTAGCGGCTTACAATGAGCAGTTCTTC. Its protein is CASSTRLAAYNEQFF.

This clone was detected only once. V is TRBV6-4 and J is TRBJ2-3; D is unclear. Trimming left V 0 bases short and J 4 bases short, with 2 bases between. The CDR3 runs to 12 residues. The germline V gene has CDR1 MRHNA and CDR2 SNTAGT. CDR3: CASSDSSDTQYF. For the CDR3, the DNA is TGTGCCAGCAGTGACTCCTCAGATACGCAGTATTTT.

This clone was seen just once. The rearrangement links TRBV11-3 to TRBJ2-2; 15 bases align to TRBD2. The CDR3 runs 17 residues. Germline trimming cut 5 bases from V and 5 bases from J; bases unmatched to any gene: 6. CDR1 SGHNT and CDR2 YENEEA come from the germline V gene. The DNA for the CDR3 is TGTGCCAGCAGCGAATGGACTAGCGGGAGGGTGACCGGGGAGCTGTTTTTT. Amino acid sequence: CASSEWTSGRVTGELFF.

This clone has only one observation. The chain is built from TRBV4-2 and TRBJ2-2; 9 bases line up with TRBD1. V dropped 2 bases and J dropped 7; count of bases not matched to a gene: 8. The germline gives CDR1 LGHNA, CDR2 YNFKEQ. This CDR3 is built from 16 residues. The DNA for the CDR3 is TGTGCCAGCAGCCAACGCTGGACAGGGGACATCGGGGAGCTGTTTTTT. Amino acid sequence: CASSQRWTGDIGELFF.

This chain joins TRBV27 and TRBJ2-5; TRBD1 aligns across 7 bases. Germline CDR1 reads MNHEY; CDR2 reads SMNVEV (reference sequence). This CDR3 is built from 15 residues. Trimming removed 7 bases from V and 3 bases from J; junction bases left unmatched: 11. The CDR3 DNA sequence: TGTGCCAGCACCCAAGGCCCGACAGGGAAAGAGACCCAGTACTTC. This encodes CASTQGPTGKETQYF.

This chain uses TRBV18 with TRBJ2-7; D possibly corresponds to TRBD2 (6 bases). The CDR3 sequence is 14 residues long. V gave up 5 bases and J gave up 0 bases, with 11 bases separating them. In germline, CDR1 is KGHSH, CDR2 LQKENI. The CDR3 sequence is CASSTLAASYEQYF. In DNA form, the CDR3 reads TGTGCCAGCTCAACTTTAGCGGCCTCCTACGAGCAGTACTTC.

The chain combines TRBV7-9 with TRBJ2-5; 10 positions match TRBD2. Germline loops: CDR1 SEHNR, CDR2 FQNEAQ (reference sequence). The CDR3 is 15 amino acids. V trimming: 4 bases; J trimming: 9 bases; junction bases outside the gene matches: 11. The CDR3 loop is CASSSGTSASEAQYF. CDR3 DNA sequence: TGTGCCAGCAGCTCCGGGACTAGCGCCTCCGAGGCCCAGTACTTC.

The chain recombines TRBV7-2 with TRBJ1-2; a weak D match, TRBD1 (6 bases). Trimming took 6 bases from V and 2 from J, leaving 10 bases between them. Germline V gene data show CDR1 as SGHTA and CDR2 as FQGNSA. The CDR3 spans 13 residues. This CDR3 is CASRAQGNYGYTF. As DNA, the CDR3 is TGTGCCAGCAGGGCGCAGGGGAACTATGGCTACACCTTC.

The chain carries TRBV27 and TRBJ2-7; TRBD2 matches at 8 bases. CDR1 MNHEY and CDR2 SMNVEV come from the germline V gene (reference sequence). V shed 4 bases and J 8 bases; nucleotides not matched to a gene: 10. CDR3 size: 14 residues. This CDR3 is CASSSPGRGAKQYF. Here the CDR3 DNA reads TGTGCCAGCAGTTCCCCGGGGCGGGGGGCGAAGCAGTACTTC.

This clone was found a few times. V is TRBV27 and J is TRBJ1-1; no clear D gene. The V end lost 5 bases, the J end lost 2 bases, and 27 bases lay between the germline ends. The CDR3 sequence is 19 residues long. Germline CDR1 reads MNHEY; CDR2 reads SMNVEV (reference sequence). The CDR3 bases are TGTGCCAGCAGTATGGGCCATTTCGGTACTGCGTTCGGAAACACTGAAGCTTTCTTT. Translated: CASSMGHFGTAFGNTEAFF.

On this clone itself: An end of the junction differs from the germline gene, which may be a read error. The J gene is TRBJ2-7, the V gene TRBV24-1; 12 positions match TRBD2. The CDR3 length is 12 residues. The germline V gene has CDR1 KGHDR and CDR2 SFDVKD. The CDR3 sequence is CATSDGLAGPLF. The CDR3 DNA follows: TGTGCCACCAGTGATGGACTAGCGGGGCCCCTATTC.

This chain links TRBV2 with TRBJ1-3; D call uncertain. Trimming stripped 5 bases from V and 4 bases from J, with 15 bases between. The germline V gene has CDR1 SNHLY and CDR2 FYNNEI. CDR3 length: 15 amino acids. The CDR3 nucleotides are TGTGCCAGCAGTAACGGCGGGGTTTCAGGAAACACCATATATTTT. It translates to CASSNGGVSGNTIYF.

The chain employs TRBV6-5 and TRBJ1-1, with 7 bases matching TRBD1. The CDR3 spans 13 residues. Per the germline V gene, CDR1 is MNHEY and CDR2 is SVGAGI. With V trimmed by 6 bases and J by 11 bases, 12 bases remained unmatched. The CDR3 coding sequence is TGTGCCAGCAGCCCGGCTCGACAGGGAGCGGCTTTCTTT. Amino acids: CASSPARQGAAFF.

This sequence joins TRBV7-2 and TRBJ1-4; the D gene is possibly TRBD1 (5 bases). From germline, CDR1 is SGHTA and CDR2 FQGNSA. Trimming removed 6 bases from V and 5 bases from J, with 16 bases in between. CDR3 size: 15 residues. The chain's CDR3 is CASREGSTQNEKLFF. For the CDR3, the DNA is TGTGCCAGCAGGGAGGGGTCCACCCAAAATGAAAAACTGTTTTTT.

This clone was seen only once. The genes are TRBV4-1 and TRBJ2-7, with 10 bases matching TRBD1. Germline CDR1 MGHRA, CDR2 YSYEKL. V lost 1 base, J lost 4 bases, and 7 bases stayed unmatched. The CDR3 contains 16 residues. The CDR3 region has the DNA TGCGCCAGCAGCCAAGTACTGGGGACAGGGGAGTACGAGCAGTACTTC. This translates into CASSQVLGTGEYEQYF.

The genes are TRBV7-9 and TRBJ1-2; 9 bases align to TRBD1. This CDR3 comprises 14 residues. The V gene's germline CDR1 is SEHNR and CDR2 FQNEAQ (reference sequence). V shed 2 bases, J shed 5 bases, and the junction held 3 bases outside the gene matches. CDR3 coding DNA: TGTGCCAGCAGCTTACCCGGACAGGGGTATGGCTACACCTTC. Protein sequence: CASSLPGQGYGYTF. Full variable domain (remainder filled in from reference TRBV7-9 and TRBJ1-2): DTGVSQNPRHKITKRGQNVTFRCDPISEHNRLYWYRQTLGQGPEFLTYFQNEAQLEKSRLLSDRFSAERPKGSFSTLEIQRTEQGDSAMYLCASSLPGQGYGYTFGSGTRLTVV.

This chain connects TRBV7-2 to TRBJ1-2; no clear D gene. The ends were cut back, 1 base at V and 8 bases at J, with 11 bases in the middle. This CDR3 is built from 13 residues. Germline CDR1 and CDR2: SGHTA and FQGNSA. CDR3 sequence (DNA): TGTGCCAGCAGCTTAGTTAACCGCCGGGGCTACACCTTC. Amino acid sequence: CASSLVNRRGYTF.

The CDR3 sequence is CASSLGQAGETQYF. CDR3 coding DNA: TGTGCCAGCAGCCTCGGACAGGCGGGGGAGACCCAGTACTTC. The chain combines TRBV7-3 with TRBJ2-5, with a tentative D call TRBD1 (7 bases). The germline V gene encodes CDR1 SGHTA and CDR2 FQGTGA. The CDR3 runs 14 residues. V shed 5 bases and J shed 5 bases, with 15 bases lying between them.

The rearrangement joins TRBV6-1 to TRBJ2-7; D is ambiguous. V dropped 0 bases and J dropped 2 bases, with 11 bases sitting between them. In germline, CDR1 is MNHNS, CDR2 SASEGT. The CDR3 consists of 15 residues. The CDR3 reads CASSEAAVIPYEQYF. CDR3 nucleotide sequence: TGTGCCAGCAGTGAAGCGGCCGTGATCCCCTACGAGCAGTACTTC.

This chain connects TRBV6-5 to TRBJ1-2; maybe TRBD1 (6 bases). This CDR3 is 13 amino acids long. Trimming took 6 bases from V and 5 from J, leaving 13 bases between them. In germline, CDR1 is MNHEY, CDR2 SVGAGI. In nucleotides, the CDR3 is TGTGCCAGCAGCAGGAACCAGGGGTATGGCTACACCTTC. Translating it yields CASSRNQGYGYTF.

The chain carries TRBV30 and TRBJ2-1; TRBD2 agrees at 9 bases. Per the germline V gene, CDR1 is GTSNPN and CDR2 is SVGIG (reference sequence). V shed 0 bases and J 10 bases; nucleotides not matched to a gene: 10. The CDR3 is made up of 15 amino acids. CDR3 sequence reads: CAWSVRGRAFWEQFF. Written as DNA, the CDR3 is TGTGCCTGGAGTGTACGCGGGAGGGCATTTTGGGAGCAGTTCTTC.

The V call is TRBV9, the J call TRBJ2-1, with D tentatively TRBD2 (6 bases). The CDR3 runs to 16 residues. The germline V gene has CDR1 SGDLS and CDR2 YYNGEE. Deletions cut 4 bases from V and 2 bases from J, with 16 bases between. In DNA, the CDR3 is TGTGCCAGCAGCCCCAGACTAGTTTGGCCCTACAATGAGCAGTTCTTC. As protein: CASSPRLVWPYNEQFF.

The V gene is TRBV6-5, the J gene TRBJ2-7; D not resolved. The CDR3 spans 12 residues. V was trimmed by 6 bases and J by 4 bases, leaving 10 bases between them. The germline V gene has CDR1 MNHEY and CDR2 SVGAGI. CDR3 residues: CASSPRLYEQYF. The CDR3 DNA sequence: TGTGCCAGCAGCCCCCGACTTTACGAGCAGTACTTC.